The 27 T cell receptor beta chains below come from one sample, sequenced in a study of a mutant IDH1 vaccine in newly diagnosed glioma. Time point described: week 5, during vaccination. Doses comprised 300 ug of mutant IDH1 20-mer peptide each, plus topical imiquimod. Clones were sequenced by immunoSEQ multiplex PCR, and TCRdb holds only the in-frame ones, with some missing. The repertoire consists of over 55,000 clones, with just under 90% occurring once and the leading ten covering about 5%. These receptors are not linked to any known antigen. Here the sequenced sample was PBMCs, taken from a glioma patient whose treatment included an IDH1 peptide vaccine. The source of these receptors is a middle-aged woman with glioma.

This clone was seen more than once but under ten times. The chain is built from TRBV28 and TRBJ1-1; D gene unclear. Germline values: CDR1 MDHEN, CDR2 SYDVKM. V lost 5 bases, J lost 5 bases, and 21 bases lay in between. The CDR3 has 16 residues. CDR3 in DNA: TGTGCCAGCAGTGGCATTCTCCCAGGAGCAAGAACTGAAGCTTTCTTT. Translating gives CASSGILPGARTEAFF.

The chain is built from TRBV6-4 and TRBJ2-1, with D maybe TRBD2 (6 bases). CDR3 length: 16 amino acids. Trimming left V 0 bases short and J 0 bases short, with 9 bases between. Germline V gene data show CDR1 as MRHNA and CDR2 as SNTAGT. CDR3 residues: CASSDSGRTSYNEQFF. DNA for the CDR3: TGTGCCAGCAGTGACTCGGGGAGGACCTCCTACAATGAGCAGTTCTTC.

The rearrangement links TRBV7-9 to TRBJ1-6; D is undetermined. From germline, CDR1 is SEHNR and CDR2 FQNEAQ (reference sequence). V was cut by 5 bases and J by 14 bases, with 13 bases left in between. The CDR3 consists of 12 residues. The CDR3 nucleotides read TGTGCCAGCAGCCCGGGCTCTCGGACCCTCCACTTT. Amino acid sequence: CASSPGSRTLHF. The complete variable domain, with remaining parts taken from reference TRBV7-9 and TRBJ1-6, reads DTGVSQNPRHKITKRGQNVTFRCDPISEHNRLYWYRQTLGQGPEFLTYFQNEAQLEKSRLLSDRFSAERPKGSFSTLEIQRTEQGDSAMYLCASSPGSRTLHFGNGTRLTVT.

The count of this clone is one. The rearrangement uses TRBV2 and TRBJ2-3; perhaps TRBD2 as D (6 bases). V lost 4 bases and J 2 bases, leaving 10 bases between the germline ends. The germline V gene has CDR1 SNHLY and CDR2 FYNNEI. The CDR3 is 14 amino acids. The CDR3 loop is CASSGRGFTDTQYF. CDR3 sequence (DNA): TGTGCCAGCAGTGGGAGGGGTTTCACAGATACGCAGTATTTT.

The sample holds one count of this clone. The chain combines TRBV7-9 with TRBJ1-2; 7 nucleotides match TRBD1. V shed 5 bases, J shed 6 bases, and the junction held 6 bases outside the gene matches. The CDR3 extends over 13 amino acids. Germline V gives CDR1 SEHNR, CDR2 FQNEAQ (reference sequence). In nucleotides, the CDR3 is TGTGCCAGCAGCCAAGACAGGGCCCATGGCTACACCTTC. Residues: CASSQDRAHGYTF.

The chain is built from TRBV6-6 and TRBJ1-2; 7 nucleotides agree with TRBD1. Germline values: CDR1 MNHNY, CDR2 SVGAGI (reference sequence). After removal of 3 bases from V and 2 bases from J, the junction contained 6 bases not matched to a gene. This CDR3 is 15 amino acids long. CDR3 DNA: TGTGCCAGCAGTTATGGACAGGCCGCGAACTATGGCTACACCTTC. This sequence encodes CASSYGQAANYGYTF.

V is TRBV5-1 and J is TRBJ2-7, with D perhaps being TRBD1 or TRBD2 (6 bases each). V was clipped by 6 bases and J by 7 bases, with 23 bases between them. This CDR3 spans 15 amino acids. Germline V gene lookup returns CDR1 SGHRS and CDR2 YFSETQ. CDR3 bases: TGCGCCAGCAACTCTTTGGGGGGCGCGTCTGGGGAGCAGTACTTC. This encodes CASNSLGGASGEQYF.

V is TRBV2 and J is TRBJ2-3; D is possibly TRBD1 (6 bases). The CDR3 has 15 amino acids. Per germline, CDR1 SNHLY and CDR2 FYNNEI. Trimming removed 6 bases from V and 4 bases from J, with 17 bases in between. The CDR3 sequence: CASSLQGFGADTQYF. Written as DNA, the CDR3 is TGTGCCAGCAGCCTACAGGGCTTCGGAGCAGATACGCAGTATTTT. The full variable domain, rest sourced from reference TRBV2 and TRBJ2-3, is EPEVTQTPSHQVTQMGQEVILRCVPISNHLYFYWYRQILGQKVEFLVSFYNNEISEKSEIFDDQFSVERPDGSNFTLKIRSTKLEDSAMYFCASSLQGFGADTQYFGPGTRLTVL.

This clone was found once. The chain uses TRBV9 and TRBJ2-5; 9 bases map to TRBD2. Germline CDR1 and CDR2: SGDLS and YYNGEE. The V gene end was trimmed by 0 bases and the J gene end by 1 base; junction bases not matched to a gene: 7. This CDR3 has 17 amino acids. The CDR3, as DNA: TGTGCCAGCAGCGTAGGGGCTAGCGGGAACCGCCAAGAGACCCAGTACTTC. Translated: CASSVGASGNRQETQYF.

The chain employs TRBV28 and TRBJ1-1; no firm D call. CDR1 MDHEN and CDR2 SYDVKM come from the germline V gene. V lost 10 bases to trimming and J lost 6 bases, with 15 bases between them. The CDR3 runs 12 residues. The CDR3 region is CATNTALAEAFF. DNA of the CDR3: TGTGCCACCAACACAGCCCTGGCTGAAGCTTTCTTT.

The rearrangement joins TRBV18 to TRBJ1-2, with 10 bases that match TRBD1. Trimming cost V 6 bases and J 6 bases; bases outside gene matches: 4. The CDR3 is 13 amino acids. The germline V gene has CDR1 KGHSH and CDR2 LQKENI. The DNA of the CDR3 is TGTGCCAGCTCGCCAGGACAGGGGGATGGCTACACCTTC. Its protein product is CASSPGQGDGYTF.

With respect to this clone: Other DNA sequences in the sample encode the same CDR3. The CDR3: CASSIATGTDYGYTF. Here the CDR3 DNA reads TGTGCCAGTAGTATAGCCACCGGGACAGACTATGGCTACACCTTC. The chain carries TRBV19 and TRBJ1-2; 7 bases are a match to TRBD1. V lost 1 base, J lost 3 bases, and 5 bases stayed unmatched. The CDR3 loop spans 15 amino acids. CDR1 is LNHDA and CDR2 is SQIVND in the germline V gene (reference sequence).

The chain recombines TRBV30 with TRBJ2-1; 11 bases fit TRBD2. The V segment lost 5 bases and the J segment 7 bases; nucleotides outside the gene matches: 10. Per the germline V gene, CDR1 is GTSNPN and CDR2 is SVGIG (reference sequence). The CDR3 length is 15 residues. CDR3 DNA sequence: TGTGCCTGGGGACGTAGCGGGAGGGCCACGAATGAGCAGTTCTTC. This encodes CAWGRSGRATNEQFF.

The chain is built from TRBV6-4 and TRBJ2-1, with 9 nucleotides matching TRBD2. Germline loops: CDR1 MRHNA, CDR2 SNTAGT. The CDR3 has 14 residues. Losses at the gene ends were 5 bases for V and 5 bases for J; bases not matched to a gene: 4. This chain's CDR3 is CASSPSGTNNEQFF. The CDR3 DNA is TGTGCCAGCAGTCCTAGCGGGACCAACAATGAGCAGTTCTTC.

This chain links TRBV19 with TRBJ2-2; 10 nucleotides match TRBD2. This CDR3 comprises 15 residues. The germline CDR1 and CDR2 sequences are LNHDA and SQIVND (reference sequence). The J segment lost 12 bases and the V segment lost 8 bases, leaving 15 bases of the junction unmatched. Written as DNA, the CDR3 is TGTGCCAGTTGGGAGGTTAGCGGGGGGTCCCAGAAGCTGTTTTTT. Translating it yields CASWEVSGGSQKLFF.

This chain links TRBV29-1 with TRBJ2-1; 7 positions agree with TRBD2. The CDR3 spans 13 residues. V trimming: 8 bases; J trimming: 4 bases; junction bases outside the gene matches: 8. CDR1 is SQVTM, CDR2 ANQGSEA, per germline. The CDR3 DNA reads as TGCAGCTCCCGCTACGGGGGGTACAATGAGCAGTTCTTC. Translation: CSSRYGGYNEQFF.

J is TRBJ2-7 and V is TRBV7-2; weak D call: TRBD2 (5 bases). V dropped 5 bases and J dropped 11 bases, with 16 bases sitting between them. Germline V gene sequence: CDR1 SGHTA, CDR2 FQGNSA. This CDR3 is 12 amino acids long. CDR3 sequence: CASSTPGGLEYF. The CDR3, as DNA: TGTGCCAGCAGCACACCTGGCGGGTTAGAGTACTTC.

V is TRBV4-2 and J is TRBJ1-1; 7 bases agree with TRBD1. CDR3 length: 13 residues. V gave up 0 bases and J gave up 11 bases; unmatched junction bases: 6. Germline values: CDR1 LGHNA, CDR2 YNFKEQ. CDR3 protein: CASSQDLGTDAFF. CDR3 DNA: TGTGCCAGCAGCCAAGATTTGGGGACAGACGCTTTCTTT.

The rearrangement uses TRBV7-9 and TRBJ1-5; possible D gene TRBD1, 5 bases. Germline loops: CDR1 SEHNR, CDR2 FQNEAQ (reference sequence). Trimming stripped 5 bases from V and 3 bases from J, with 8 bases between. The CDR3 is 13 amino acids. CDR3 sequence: CASSRDPNQPQHF. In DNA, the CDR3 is TGTGCCAGCAGCCGGGACCCCAATCAGCCCCAGCATTTT.

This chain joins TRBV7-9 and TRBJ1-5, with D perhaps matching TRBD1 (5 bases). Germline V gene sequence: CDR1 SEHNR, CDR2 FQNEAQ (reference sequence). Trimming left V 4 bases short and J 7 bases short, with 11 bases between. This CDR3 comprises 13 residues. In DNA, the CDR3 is TGTGCCAGCAGCTCGGGACGGGGGCAGCCCCAGCATTTT. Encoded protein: CASSSGRGQPQHF.

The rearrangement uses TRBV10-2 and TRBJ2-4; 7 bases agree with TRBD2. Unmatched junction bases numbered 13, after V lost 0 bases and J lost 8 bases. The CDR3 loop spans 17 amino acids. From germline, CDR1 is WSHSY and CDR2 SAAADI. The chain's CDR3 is CASSESGRGGSGDIQYF. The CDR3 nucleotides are TGCGCCAGCAGTGAGTCGGGGCGGGGAGGGTCCGGGGACATTCAGTACTTC.

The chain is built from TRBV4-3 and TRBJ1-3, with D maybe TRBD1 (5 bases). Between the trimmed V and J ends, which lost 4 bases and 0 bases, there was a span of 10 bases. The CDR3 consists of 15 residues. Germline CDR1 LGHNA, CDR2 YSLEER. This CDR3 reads CASSPGTGSGNTIYF. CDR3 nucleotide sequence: TGCGCCAGCAGCCCCGGGACTGGCTCTGGAAACACCATATATTTT.

Written as DNA, the CDR3 is TGCGCCAGCAGTGAGCCGACAGGGAATGGCTACACCTTC. Translation gives CASSEPTGNGYTF. The rearrangement joins TRBV10-1 to TRBJ1-2; the match to TRBD1 covers 7 bases. V trimming: 2 bases; J trimming: 6 bases; junction bases outside the gene matches: 3. The V gene's germline CDR1 is WNHNN and CDR2 SYGVQD (reference sequence). The CDR3 extends over 13 amino acids.

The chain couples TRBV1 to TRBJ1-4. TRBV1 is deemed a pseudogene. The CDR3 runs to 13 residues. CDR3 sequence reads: CTSSLRDNEKLFF. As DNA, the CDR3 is TGCACCAGCAGCCTCAGAGATAATGAAAAACTGTTTTTT.

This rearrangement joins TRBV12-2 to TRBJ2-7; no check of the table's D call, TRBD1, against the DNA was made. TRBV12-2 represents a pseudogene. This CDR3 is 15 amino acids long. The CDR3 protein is CASRLGGDSPYEQYF. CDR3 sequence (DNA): TGTGCAAGTCGCTTAGGGGGGGACAGCCCCTACGAGCAGTACTTC.

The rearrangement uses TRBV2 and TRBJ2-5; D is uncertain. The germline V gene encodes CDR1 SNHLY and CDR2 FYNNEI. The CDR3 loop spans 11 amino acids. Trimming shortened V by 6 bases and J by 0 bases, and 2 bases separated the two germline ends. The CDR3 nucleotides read TGTGCCAGCAGGTACCAAGAGACCCAGTACTTC. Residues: CASRYQETQYF.

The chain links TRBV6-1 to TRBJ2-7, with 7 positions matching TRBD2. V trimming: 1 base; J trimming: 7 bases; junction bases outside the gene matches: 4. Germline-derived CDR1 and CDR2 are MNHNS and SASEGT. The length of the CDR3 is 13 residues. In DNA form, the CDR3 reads TGTGCCAGCAGTGAAGGCGGTAGCGGGGAGCAGTACTTC. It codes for CASSEGGSGEQYF.